Listed below are T cell receptor beta chains from one sample, sequenced in a study of blood T cell repertoires in COVID-19. Sequencing was performed with immunoSEQ multiplex PCR; in TCRdb, only in-frame clones are kept and a portion is missing. This table holds roughly 170,000 clones, roughly 84% found once. Sequences were obtained from PBMCs or T cells enriched from blood (not recorded which). These receptors were collected from a man aged 60-69 years who had recovered from COVID-19. Both conserved end residues are part of each CDR3. D genes are given only for firm matches. Clone sizes are given selectively: once, few, many, or a class where the clone is expanded.

TRBJ2-7 TRBD2 NA TRBV20-1 TGCAGTGCTAGTGGACAACTAGCGGGAGTTGACGAGCAGTACTTC CSASGQLAGVDEQYF
TRBJ2-5 NA NA TRBV7-8 TGTGCCAGCAGCTTAGTTCACAGGGCAGGAGAGACCCAGTACTTC CASSLVHRAGETQYF
TRBJ2-7 TRBD1 NA TRBV29-1 TGCAGCGTCGGGGACAGGGGTACCGAGCAGTACTTC CSVGDRGTEQYF
TRBJ2-7 TRBD2 NA TRBV7-3 TGTGCCAGCAGCCTCACTAGCGGCCCCTTTAGCGAGCAGTACTTC CASSLTSGPFSEQYF
TRBJ1-2 NA NA TRBV6-1 TGTGCCAGCAGTGAACCTTTGGAGGGCGGCTATGGCTACACCTTC CASSEPLEGGYGYTF
TRBJ2-7 NA NA TRBV7-9 TGTGCCAGCAGCTTAGCCGACTACCTACGCTACGAGCAGTACTTC CASSLADYLRYEQYF
TRBJ2-5 NA NA TRBV18 TGTGCCAGCTCACCGCGGGAAAATCAAGAGACCCAGTACTTC CASSPRENQETQYF
TRBJ1-5 NA once TRBV9 TGTGCCAGCAGCGTTGATTCCGGGAAACAGCCCCAGCATTTT CASSVDSGKQPQHF
TRBJ2-2 TRBD1 NA TRBV18 TGTGCCAGCTCACCGGCAGGGGGAAGTTCCGCCACCGGGGAGCTGTTTTTT CASSPAGGSSATGELFF
TRBJ1-6 NA NA TRBV4-1 TGCGCCAGCAGCCAAGGTACTGGGAGTGATTCACCCCTCCACTTT CASSQGTGSDSPLHF
TRBJ2-1 TRBD2 NA TRBV12-3/TRBV12-4 TGTGCCAGCAGTTTAACAAGGCGGGAGGGTGCGTTCTTC CASSLTRREGAFF
TRBJ2-1 TRBD1 once TRBV6-5 TGTGCCAGCAAGTGGGGACAGGCATTTAAGAATGAGCAGTTCTTC CASKWGQAFKNEQFF
TRBJ2-3 TRBD2 NA TRBV6-4 TGTGCCAGCAAGCGGGAGGGCCGGTCAGATACGCAGTATTTT CASKREGRSDTQYF